This TCR beta chain was identified in a study of blood T cell repertoires in COVID-19. Profiling relied on immunoSEQ multiplex PCR, and the TCRdb table lists in-frame clones only, not all of them. There are 470,000 or so clones in the sample; approximately 90% occur only once, and 4% to 5.5% lies in the top ten. The CDR3 length is 15 residues. Germline loops: CDR1 KGHSH, CDR2 LQKENI. The trim removed 6 bases at V and 7 bases at J, leaving 12 bases unmatched. The gene calls are TRBV18 and TRBJ2-7, with TRBD1 matching 10 bases. Sequenced: peripheral blood. This TCR was sampled from a woman aged 25 to 39 with acute or convalescent COVID-19. CDR3 nucleotide sequence: TGTGCCAGCTCGGTGAGGACAGGGGGTTCGTCTGAGCAGTACTTC. Amino acid sequence: CASSVRTGGSSEQYF. Using reference TRBV18 and TRBJ2-7 for the parts outside the CDR3, the full variable domain is NAGVMQNPRHLVRRRGQEARLRCSPMKGHSHVYWYRQLPEEGLKFMVYLQKENIIDESGMPKERFSAEFPKEGPSILRIQQVVRGDSAAYFCASSVRTGGSSEQYFGPGTRLTVT.